The 16 T cell receptor beta chains listed next were all sequenced from one sample in a study of CD8+ T cells in alopecia areata. RNA was extracted and reverse transcribed into cDNA as the sequencing template. Clones were read by immunoSEQ multiplex PCR, and TCRdb kept only the in-frame ones, dropping some. The table has roughly 120,000 clones, approximately 38% seen once; the top ten hold over 3%. Sequencing was done on a sample of CD4+ T cells sorted from blood. These receptor sequences come from a human donor with alopecia areata.

The rearrangement joins TRBV4-1 to TRBJ2-4; TRBD1 matches 8 bases. The length of the CDR3 is 15 residues. The trim removed 6 bases at V and 5 bases at J, leaving 9 bases unmatched. Germline assignment: CDR1 MGHRA and CDR2 YSYEKL. The CDR3 sequence is CASRPWTGPQNIQYF. In nucleotides, the CDR3 is TGCGCCAGCAGACCGTGGACAGGGCCACAAAACATTCAGTACTTC.

This clone was observed a handful of times. The genes are TRBV7-9 and TRBJ2-6, with TRBD1 as a possible D gene (6 bases). Trimming stripped 5 bases from V and 0 bases from J, with 17 bases between. The length of the CDR3 is 18 residues. The V gene's germline CDR1 is SEHNR and CDR2 FQNEAQ (reference sequence). The chain's CDR3 is CASSVLTGRSSGANVLTF. CDR3 DNA sequence: TGTGCCAGCAGCGTACTGACAGGTCGTTCCTCTGGGGCCAACGTCCTGACTTTC.

This CDR3 reads CSAQTRDTQYF. Written as DNA, the CDR3 is TGCAGTGCCCAGACTAGGGATACGCAGTATTTT. V gene TRBV20-1 combines with J gene TRBJ2-3; D may be TRBD2 (6 bases). CDR1 is DFQATT and CDR2 is SNEGSKA in the germline V gene (reference sequence). V lost 6 bases and J 6 bases, leaving 10 bases between the germline ends. The CDR3 extends over 11 amino acids.

This clone was seen many times. This chain joins TRBV5-1 and TRBJ1-5, with D unclear. V dropped 1 base and J dropped 5 bases, with 13 bases sitting between them. This CDR3 region has 15 residues. Germline CDR1 SGHRS, CDR2 YFSETQ. CDR3 residues: CASSLTGEIHQPQHF. The DNA of the CDR3 is TGCGCCAGCAGCTTGACGGGTGAGATACATCAGCCCCAGCATTTT.

V and J are TRBV30 and TRBJ1-1; D is unresolved. The V gene's germline CDR1 is GTSNPN and CDR2 SVGIG (reference sequence). The CDR3 runs 12 residues. Trimming removed 4 bases at V and 2 bases at J, with 8 bases between. CDR3 amino acids: CAWTTGNTEAFF. CDR3 DNA: TGTGCCTGGACCACGGGAAACACTGAAGCTTTCTTT.

This clone was detected a few times. This chain connects TRBV6-1 to TRBJ2-5; no clear D. Trimming stripped 2 bases from V and 4 bases from J, with 11 bases between. In germline, CDR1 is MNHNS, CDR2 SASEGT. The CDR3 contains 14 residues. The CDR3 protein is CASSEIIGRETQYF. CDR3 sequence (DNA): TGTGCCAGCAGTGAAATAATTGGTCGAGAGACCCAGTACTTC.

The V call is TRBV5-1, the J call TRBJ2-5, with 8 positions matching TRBD2. The J segment lost 4 bases and the V segment lost 4 bases, leaving 6 bases of the junction unmatched. The V gene's germline CDR1 is SGHRS and CDR2 YFSETQ. This CDR3 spans 14 amino acids. The CDR3 sequence is CASSTVGGAETQYF. Here the CDR3 DNA reads TGCGCCAGCAGCACCGTCGGGGGGGCAGAGACCCAGTACTTC.

The chain couples TRBV7-2 to TRBJ2-5, with D hard to call. The V end lost 5 bases, the J end lost 11 bases, and 21 bases lay between the germline ends. CDR1 and CDR2 from the germline V gene are SGHTA and FQGNSA. There are 14 residues in the CDR3. The chain's CDR3 is CASSTTGRRDEQYF. The CDR3, as DNA: TGTGCCAGCAGCACAACCGGACGCCGCGATGAGCAGTACTTC. The whole variable domain, remainder taken from reference TRBV7-2 and TRBJ2-5, is GAGVSQSPSNKVTEKGKDVELRCDPISGHTALYWYRQSLGQGLEFLIYFQGNSAPDKSGLPSDRFSAERTGGSVSTLTIQRTQQEDSAVYLCASSTTGRRDEQYFGPGTRLLVL.

This clone showed up just a few times. The chain employs TRBV28 and TRBJ2-5; 7 bases are a match to TRBD2. Germline values: CDR1 MDHEN, CDR2 SYDVKM. Trimming cost V 1 base and J 5 bases; bases outside gene matches: 4. This CDR3 is 14 amino acids long. The CDR3 reads CASSLSDGRETQYF. CDR3 nucleotides: TGTGCCAGCAGTTTATCCGACGGGAGGGAGACCCAGTACTTC.

This clone has just a few counts. The rearrangement links TRBV28 to TRBJ2-7; 7 nucleotides line up with TRBD1. The V gene end was trimmed by 6 bases and the J gene end by 3 bases; junction bases not matched to a gene: 8. This CDR3 is built from 14 residues. CDR1 MDHEN and CDR2 SYDVKM come from the germline V gene. The CDR3 DNA reads TGTGCCAGCAGACCCCCGGACAGGTTCTACGAGCAGTACTTC. Its translation is CASRPPDRFYEQYF.

The genes are TRBV29-1 and TRBJ1-2; D perhaps matches TRBD1 (5 bases). Trimming took off 5 bases at V and 4 bases at J, with 14 bases between the two ends. CDR3 length equals 13 residues. The germline V gene encodes CDR1 SQVTM and CDR2 ANQGSEA. CDR3 loop: CSVQLGGGYGYTF. The DNA for the CDR3 is TGCAGCGTTCAGTTGGGGGGAGGCTATGGCTACACCTTC. Full variable domain (missing parts from reference TRBV29-1 and TRBJ1-2): SAVISQKPSRDICQRGTSLTIQCQVDSQVTMMFWYRQQPGQSLTLIATANQGSEATYESGFVIDKFPISRPNLTFSTLTVSNMSPEDSSIYLCSVQLGGGYGYTFGSGTRLTVV.

The chain employs TRBV23-1 and TRBJ2-5; a possible D gene is TRBD2 (6 bases). TRBV23-1 falls under the ORF class, with uncertain function. The CDR3 totals 18 residues. Trimming removed 2 bases from V and 5 bases from J, with 24 bases in between. CDR3 in DNA: TGCGCCAGCAGTCAAACTCCCCAGGGACTTCCCGCCAGGGAGACCCAGTACTTC. Residues: CASSQTPQGLPARETQYF.

There are a few counts of this clone. This rearrangement joins TRBV29-1 to TRBJ1-1; D may be TRBD1 (5 bases). Trimming pared 4 bases from V and 3 bases from J, leaving 18 bases between. This CDR3 comprises 15 residues. Germline values: CDR1 SQVTM, CDR2 ANQGSEA. In DNA, the CDR3 is TGCAGCGTTGCCCCCCGGCATGCGGGGGACACTGAAGCTTTCTTT. Encoded protein: CSVAPRHAGDTEAFF.

The rearrangement joins TRBV30 to TRBJ1-2; D is undetermined. Trimming took off 8 bases at V and 7 bases at J, with 20 bases between the two ends. The germline CDR1 and CDR2 sequences are GTSNPN and SVGIG (reference sequence). CDR3 length equals 13 residues. The CDR3 DNA sequence: TGTGCCCACCAGCTGGAGGCAATTCGTGGCTACACCTTC. It yields the protein CAHQLEAIRGYTF.

The chain combines TRBV7-2 with TRBJ2-1; TRBD1 aligns across 7 bases. The CDR3 has 13 residues. CDR1 and CDR2 (germline): SGHTA, FQGNSA. V lost 6 bases, J lost 7 bases, and 6 bases stayed unmatched. The CDR3 sequence: CASRMGQQNEQFF. The DNA of the CDR3 is TGTGCCAGCAGAATGGGACAGCAAAATGAGCAGTTCTTC.

The genes are TRBV11-2 and TRBJ2-5; 11 bases line up with TRBD2. J was trimmed by 4 bases and V by 0 bases; bases with no gene match: 7. Germline CDR1 is SGHAT and CDR2 is FQNNGV. CDR3 size: 17 residues. The CDR3 loop reads CASSLELLAGGGETQYF. The CDR3 bases are TGTGCCAGCAGCTTAGAGCTGCTAGCGGGAGGAGGAGAGACCCAGTACTTC.